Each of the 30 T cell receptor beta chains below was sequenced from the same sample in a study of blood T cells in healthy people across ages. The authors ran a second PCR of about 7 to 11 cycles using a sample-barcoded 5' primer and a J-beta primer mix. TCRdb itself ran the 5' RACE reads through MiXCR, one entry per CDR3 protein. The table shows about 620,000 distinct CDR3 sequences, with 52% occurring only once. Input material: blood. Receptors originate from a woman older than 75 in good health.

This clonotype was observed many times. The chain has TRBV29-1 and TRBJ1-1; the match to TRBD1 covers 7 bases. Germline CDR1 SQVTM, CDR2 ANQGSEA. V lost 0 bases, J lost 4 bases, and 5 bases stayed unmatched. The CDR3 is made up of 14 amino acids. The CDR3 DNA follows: TGCAGCGTTGAAGATACAGGGGCGCTCACTGAAGCTTTCTTT. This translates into CSVEDTGALTEAFF.

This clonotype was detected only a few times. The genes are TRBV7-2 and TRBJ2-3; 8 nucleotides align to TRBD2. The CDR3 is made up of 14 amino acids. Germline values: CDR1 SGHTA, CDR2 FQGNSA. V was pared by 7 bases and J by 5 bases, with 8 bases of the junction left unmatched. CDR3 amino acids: CASMRGASQDTQYF. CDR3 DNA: TGTGCCAGCATGCGGGGGGCTTCCCAAGATACGCAGTATTTT.

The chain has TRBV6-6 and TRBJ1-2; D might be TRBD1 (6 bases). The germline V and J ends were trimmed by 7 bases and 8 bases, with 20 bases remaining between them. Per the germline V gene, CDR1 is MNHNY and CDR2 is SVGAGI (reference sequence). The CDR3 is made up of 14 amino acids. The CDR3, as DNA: TGTGCCAGCACCACCGACAGGCCCAGAAACGGCTACACCTTC. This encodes CASTTDRPRNGYTF.

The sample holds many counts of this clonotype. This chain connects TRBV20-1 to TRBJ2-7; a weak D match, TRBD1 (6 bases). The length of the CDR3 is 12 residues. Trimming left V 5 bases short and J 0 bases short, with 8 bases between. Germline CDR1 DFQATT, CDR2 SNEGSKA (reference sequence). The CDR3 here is CSAEGDSYEQYF. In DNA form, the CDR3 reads TGCAGTGCTGAGGGGGACTCCTACGAGCAGTACTTC.

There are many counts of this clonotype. For the CDR3, the DNA is TGCAGTGCACAACGTCTAGCGGACTCCTACGAGCAGTACTTC. This encodes CSAQRLADSYEQYF. This chain connects TRBV20-1 to TRBJ2-7; 7 bases are shared with TRBD2. With 6 bases clipped from V and 0 bases from J, the junction kept 8 bases outside the gene matches. The CDR3 extends over 14 amino acids. Germline CDR1 DFQATT, CDR2 SNEGSKA (reference sequence).

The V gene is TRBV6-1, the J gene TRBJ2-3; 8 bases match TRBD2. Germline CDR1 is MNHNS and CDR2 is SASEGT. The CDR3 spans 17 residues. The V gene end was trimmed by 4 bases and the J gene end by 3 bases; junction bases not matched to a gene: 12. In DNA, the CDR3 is TGTGCCAGCAGTGGCCGAACGGGGGGGCCCGGAACAGATACGCAGTATTTT. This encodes CASSGRTGGPGTDTQYF.

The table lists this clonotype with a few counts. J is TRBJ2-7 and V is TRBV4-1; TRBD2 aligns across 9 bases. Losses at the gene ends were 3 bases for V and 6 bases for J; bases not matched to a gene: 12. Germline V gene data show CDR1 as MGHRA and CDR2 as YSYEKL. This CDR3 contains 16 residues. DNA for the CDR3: TGCGCCAGCAGCCAGACCCTAGCGGGATATGGACGCGAGCAGTACTTC. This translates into CASSQTLAGYGREQYF.

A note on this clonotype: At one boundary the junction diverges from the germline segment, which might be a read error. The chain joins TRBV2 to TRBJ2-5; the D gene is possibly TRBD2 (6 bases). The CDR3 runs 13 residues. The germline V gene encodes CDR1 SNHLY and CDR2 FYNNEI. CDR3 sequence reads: CASSRDFQEAQYF. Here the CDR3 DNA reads TGTGCCAGCAGCCGGGACTTCCAAGAGGCCCAGTACTTC.

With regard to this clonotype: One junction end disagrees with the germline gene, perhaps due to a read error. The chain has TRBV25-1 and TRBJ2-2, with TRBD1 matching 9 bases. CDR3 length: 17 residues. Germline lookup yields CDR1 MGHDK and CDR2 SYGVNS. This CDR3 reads CASTDTGGAPDTEELFF. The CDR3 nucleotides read TGTGCCAGCACGGACACAGGGGGCGCTCCGGACACCGAGGAGCTGTTTTTT. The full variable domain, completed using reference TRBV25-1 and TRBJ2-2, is EADIYQTPRYLVIGTGKKITLECSQTMGHDKMYWYQQDPGMELHLIHYSYGVNSTEKGDLSSESTVSRIRTEHFPLTLESARPSHTSQYLCASTDTGGAPDTEELFFGEGSRLTVL.

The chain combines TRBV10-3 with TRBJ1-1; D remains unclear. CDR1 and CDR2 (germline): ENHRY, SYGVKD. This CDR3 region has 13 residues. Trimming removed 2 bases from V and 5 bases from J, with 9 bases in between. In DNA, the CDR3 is TGTGCCATCAGTGAGGGTCGTGAGACTGAAGCTTTCTTT. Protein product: CAISEGRETEAFF.

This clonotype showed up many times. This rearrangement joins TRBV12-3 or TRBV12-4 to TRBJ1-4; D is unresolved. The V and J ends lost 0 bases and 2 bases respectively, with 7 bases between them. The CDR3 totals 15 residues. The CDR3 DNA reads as TGTGCCAGCAGTTTAGCGCTGAGGACTAATGAAAAACTGTTTTTT. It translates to CASSLALRTNEKLFF.

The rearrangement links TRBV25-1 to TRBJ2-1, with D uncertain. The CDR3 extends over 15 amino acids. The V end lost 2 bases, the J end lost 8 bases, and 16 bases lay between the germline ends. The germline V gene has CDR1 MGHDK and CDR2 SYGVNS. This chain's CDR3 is CASSEGVSSIDEQFF. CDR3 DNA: TGTGCCAGCAGTGAAGGTGTAAGTAGCATCGATGAGCAGTTCTTC.

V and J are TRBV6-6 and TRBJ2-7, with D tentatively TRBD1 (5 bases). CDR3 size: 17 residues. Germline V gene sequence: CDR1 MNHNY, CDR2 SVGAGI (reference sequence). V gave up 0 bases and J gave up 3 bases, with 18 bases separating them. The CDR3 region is CASSYSTPGRGLYEQYF. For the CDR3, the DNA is TGTGCCAGCAGTTACTCGACGCCAGGAAGGGGTCTCTACGAGCAGTACTTC.

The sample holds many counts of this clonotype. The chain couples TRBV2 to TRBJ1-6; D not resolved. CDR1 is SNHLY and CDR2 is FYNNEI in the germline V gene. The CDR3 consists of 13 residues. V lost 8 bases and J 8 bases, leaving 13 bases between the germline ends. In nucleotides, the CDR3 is TGTGCCAGCCGGGTGATGACTTATTCACCCCTCCACTTT. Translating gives CASRVMTYSPLHF.

The CDR3 loop is CASSQDIAGTLADTQYF. The CDR3, as DNA: TGTGCCAGCAGCCAAGATATAGCTGGCACGCTGGCAGATACGCAGTATTTT. The chain carries TRBV4-2 and TRBJ2-3; no definite D call. The CDR3 runs 17 residues. Between the trimmed V and J ends, which lost 0 bases and 4 bases, there was a span of 17 bases. Germline-derived CDR1 and CDR2 are LGHNA and YNFKEQ.

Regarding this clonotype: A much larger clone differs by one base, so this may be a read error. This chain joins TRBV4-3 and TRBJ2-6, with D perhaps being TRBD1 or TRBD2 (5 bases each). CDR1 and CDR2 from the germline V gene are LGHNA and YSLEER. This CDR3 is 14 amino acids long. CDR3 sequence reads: CASREGAGADVLTF. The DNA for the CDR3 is TGCGCCAGCAGAGAGGGAGCTGGGGCCGACGTCCTGACTTTC.

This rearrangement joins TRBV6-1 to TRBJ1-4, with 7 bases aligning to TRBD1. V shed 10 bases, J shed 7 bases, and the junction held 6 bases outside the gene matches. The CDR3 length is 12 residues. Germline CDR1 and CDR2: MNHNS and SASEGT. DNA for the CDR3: TGTGCCACTTCCGGGACAGCTGAAAAACTGTTTTTT. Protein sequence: CATSGTAEKLFF.

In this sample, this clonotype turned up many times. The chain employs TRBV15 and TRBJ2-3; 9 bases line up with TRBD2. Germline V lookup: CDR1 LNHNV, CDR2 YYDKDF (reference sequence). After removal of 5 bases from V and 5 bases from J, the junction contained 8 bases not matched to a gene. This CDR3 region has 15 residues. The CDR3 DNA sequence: TGTGCCACCAGCTTAGGGACTAGCCTCGGAGATACGCAGTATTTT. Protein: CATSLGTSLGDTQYF.

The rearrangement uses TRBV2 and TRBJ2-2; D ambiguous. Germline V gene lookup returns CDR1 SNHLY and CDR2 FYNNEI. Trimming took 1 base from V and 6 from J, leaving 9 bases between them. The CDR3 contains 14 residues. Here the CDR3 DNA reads TGTGCCAGCAGTGAAGGCCTCGCCTCCGGGGAGCTGTTTTTT. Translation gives CASSEGLASGELFF.

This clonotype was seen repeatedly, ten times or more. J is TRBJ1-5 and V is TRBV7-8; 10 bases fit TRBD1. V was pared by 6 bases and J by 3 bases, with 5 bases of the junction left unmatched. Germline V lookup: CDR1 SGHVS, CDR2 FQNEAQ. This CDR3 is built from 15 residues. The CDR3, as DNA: TGTGCCAGCAGATCGGGACAGGGGATCAATCAGCCCCAGCATTTT. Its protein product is CASRSGQGINQPQHF.

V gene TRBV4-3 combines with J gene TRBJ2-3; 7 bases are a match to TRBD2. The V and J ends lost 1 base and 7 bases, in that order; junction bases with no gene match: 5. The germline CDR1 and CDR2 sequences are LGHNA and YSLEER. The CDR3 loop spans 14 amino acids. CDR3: CASSQGGGFNTQYF. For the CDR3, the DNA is TGCGCCAGCAGCCAAGGGGGAGGGTTTAATACGCAGTATTTT.

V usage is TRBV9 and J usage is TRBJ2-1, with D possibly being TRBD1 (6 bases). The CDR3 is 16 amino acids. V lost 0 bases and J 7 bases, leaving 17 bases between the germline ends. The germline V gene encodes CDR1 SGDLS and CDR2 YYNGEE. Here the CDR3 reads CASSVDPGAQWNEQFF. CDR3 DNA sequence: TGTGCCAGCAGCGTAGATCCAGGGGCTCAGTGGAATGAGCAGTTCTTC. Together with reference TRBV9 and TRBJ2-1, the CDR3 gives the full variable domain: DSGVTQTPKHLITATGQRVTLRCSPRSGDLSVYWYQQSLDQGLQFLIQYYNGEERAKGNILERFSAQQFPDLHSELNLSSLELGDSALYFCASSVDPGAQWNEQFFGPGTRLTVL.

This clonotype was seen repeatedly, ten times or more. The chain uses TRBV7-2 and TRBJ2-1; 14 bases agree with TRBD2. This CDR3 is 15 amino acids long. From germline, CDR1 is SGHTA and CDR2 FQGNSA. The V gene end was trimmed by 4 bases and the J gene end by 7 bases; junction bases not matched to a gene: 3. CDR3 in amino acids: CASSSTSGRGNEQFF. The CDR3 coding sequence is TGTGCCAGCAGCTCGACTAGCGGGAGGGGGAATGAGCAGTTCTTC. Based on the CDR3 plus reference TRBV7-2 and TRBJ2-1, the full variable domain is GAGVSQSPSNKVTEKGKDVELRCDPISGHTALYWYRQSLGQGLEFLIYFQGNSAPDKSGLPSDRFSAERTGGSVSTLTIQRTQQEDSAVYLCASSSTSGRGNEQFFGPGTRLTVL.

The CDR3 nucleotides read TGCGCCAGCAGCGACCGGGACAGGCTTAAGTCGGAGACCCAGTACTTC. Translating it yields CASSDRDRLKSETQYF. The gene calls are TRBV5-1 and TRBJ2-5; TRBD1 agrees at 8 bases. This CDR3 comprises 16 residues. The V and J ends lost 4 bases and 5 bases, in that order; junction bases with no gene match: 13. Germline values: CDR1 SGHRS, CDR2 YFSETQ.

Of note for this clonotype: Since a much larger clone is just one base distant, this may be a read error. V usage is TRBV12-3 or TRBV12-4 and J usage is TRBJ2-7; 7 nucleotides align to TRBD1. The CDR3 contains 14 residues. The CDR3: CAGRLTGNSYEQYF. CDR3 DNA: TGTGCCGGCAGATTGACAGGGAACTCCTACGAGCAGTACTTC.

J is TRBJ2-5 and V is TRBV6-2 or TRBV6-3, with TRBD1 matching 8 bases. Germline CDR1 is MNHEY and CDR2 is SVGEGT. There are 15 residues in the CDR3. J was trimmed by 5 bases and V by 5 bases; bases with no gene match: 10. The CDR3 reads CASSDGQGFLETQYF. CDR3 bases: TGTGCCAGCAGTGACGGACAGGGCTTTCTGGAGACCCAGTACTTC.

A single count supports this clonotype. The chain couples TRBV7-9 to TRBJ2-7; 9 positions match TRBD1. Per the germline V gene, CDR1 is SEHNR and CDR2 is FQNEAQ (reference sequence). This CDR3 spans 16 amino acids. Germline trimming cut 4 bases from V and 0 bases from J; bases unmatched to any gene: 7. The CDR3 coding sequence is TGTGCCAGCAGCTCCACCGGGACAGGGAACTCCTACGAGCAGTACTTC. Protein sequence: CASSSTGTGNSYEQYF.

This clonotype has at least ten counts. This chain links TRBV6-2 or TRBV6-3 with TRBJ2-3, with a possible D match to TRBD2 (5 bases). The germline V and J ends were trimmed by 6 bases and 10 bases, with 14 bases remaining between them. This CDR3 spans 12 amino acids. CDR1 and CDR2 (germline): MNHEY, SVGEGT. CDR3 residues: CASRDPKLAQYF. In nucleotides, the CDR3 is TGTGCCAGCAGAGACCCTAAACTAGCGCAGTATTTT.

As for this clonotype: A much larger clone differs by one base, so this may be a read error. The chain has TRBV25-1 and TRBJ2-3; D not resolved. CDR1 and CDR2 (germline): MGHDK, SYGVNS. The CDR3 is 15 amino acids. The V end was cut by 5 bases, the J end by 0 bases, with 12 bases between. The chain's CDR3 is CASSKPGLSTDTQYF. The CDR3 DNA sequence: TGTGCCAGCAGTAAGCCAGGTCTAAGCACAGATACGCAGTATTTT.

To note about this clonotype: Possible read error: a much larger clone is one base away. CDR3 region: CASRSPRPTDTQYF. The CDR3 DNA follows: TGTGCCAGCAGGTCTCCTCGGCCCACAGATACGCAGTATTTT. V is TRBV28 and J is TRBJ2-3; D ambiguous. V lost 6 bases and J lost 2, with 12 bases in between. The CDR3 has 14 amino acids. The V gene's germline CDR1 is MDHEN and CDR2 SYDVKM.